This T cell receptor (beta chain) was identified during a study of T cell repertoires in cytomegalovirus infection. For the study at large: Matching HLA type and CMV infection were both indicated by public TCR beta signatures.

As to this clonotype: Its antigen is unidentified.

TCRdb used MiXCR to reprocess the reads, holding one entry per CDR3 protein. The table lists roughly 700,000 distinct CDR3 sequences, about 33% of them singletons. Notes on the study in general: The response measured ex vivo was dominated by TCR beta clonotypes (HLA-C-restricted and CMV-specific). Cumulated frequencies of public TCR beta families served to identify carriers of CMV plus the relevant HLA.

The CDR3 totals 15 residues. CDR1 and CDR2 from the germline V gene are SGDLS and YYNGEE. V lost 3 bases to trimming and J lost 7 bases; unmatched junction nucleotides: 10. The sequences come from cultured PBMCs, collected from culture after CMV antigen stimulation. This TCR derives from a human donor in good health (CMV status not recorded). Some clones in this sample may be carry-over from other donors' samples. The rearrangement uses TRBV9 and TRBJ2-5, with TRBD2 identical over 9 bases. The CDR3 here is CASSARGGAPGTQYF. CDR3 in DNA: TGTGCCAGCAGCGCCCGCGGGGGGGCCCCGGGGACCCAGTACTTC.